The source of this TCR beta chain is a study of blood T cell repertoires in COVID-19. Study-wide background: The study drew acute and convalescent COVID-19 samples from the United States, Italy and Spain.

The authors' processing: Reference gene primer amplification yielded estimated nucleated cell counts. Sequenced by immunoSEQ multiplex PCR; TCRdb stores in-frame clones only, minus some. D and trimming were read from the DNA, whereas the V and J calls and clone size are those reported in that table. The sample yields 250,000 or so clones, 89% seen once. Trimming cost V 2 bases and J 6 bases; bases outside gene matches: 7. The germline V gene has CDR1 LNHDA and CDR2 SQIVND (reference sequence). The CDR3 runs to 15 residues. The sequence was collected from a woman aged 40 to 50 who had recovered from COVID-19. The V call is TRBV19, the J call TRBJ2-3, with TRBD2 identical over 8 bases. Sequences were obtained from peripheral blood. The CDR3 DNA follows: TGTGCCAGTAGTATAATCTCCGGGAGGGGGGATACGCAGTATTTT. Translating gives CASSIISGRGDTQYF.